This entry describes one T cell receptor (beta chain). Its antigen is currently unknown. Collection occurred without any documented infections or immune events in donors. The sample belongs to a study of identifying expanded T cells in peripheral blood. Study-level results: Two-week clone count variance significantly increased as total template count grew. Differentially abundant clones: roughly 1.2 between replicates, around 16 at around 14 days, 18 to 20 at four.

Sequencing was performed with immunoSEQ multiplex PCR; in TCRdb, only in-frame clones are kept and a portion is missing. Among about 84,000 clones listed, 70% to 90% were seen once. Sequenced: blood. This receptor was identified in a person between 18 and 75 years old in good health.

CDR3 residues: CASSPDRGLYEQYF. In nucleotides, the CDR3 is TGTGCCAGCTCACCGGACAGGGGATTGTACGAGCAGTACTTC. The V call is TRBV18, the J call TRBJ2-7, with TRBD1 identical over 9 bases. This CDR3 contains 14 residues. V lost 3 bases to trimming and J lost 4 bases; unmatched junction nucleotides: 4. Germline V gene sequence: CDR1 KGHSH, CDR2 LQKENI.